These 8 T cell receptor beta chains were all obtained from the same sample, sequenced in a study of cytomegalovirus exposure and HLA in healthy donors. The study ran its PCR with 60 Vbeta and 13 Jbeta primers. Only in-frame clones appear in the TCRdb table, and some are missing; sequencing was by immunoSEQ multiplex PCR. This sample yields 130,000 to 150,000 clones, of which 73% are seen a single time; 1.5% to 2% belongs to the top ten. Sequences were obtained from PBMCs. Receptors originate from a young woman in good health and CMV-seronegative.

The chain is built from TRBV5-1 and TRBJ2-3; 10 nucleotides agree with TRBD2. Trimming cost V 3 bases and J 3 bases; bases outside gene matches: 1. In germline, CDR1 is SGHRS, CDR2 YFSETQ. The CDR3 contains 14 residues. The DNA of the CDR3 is TGCGCCAGCAGCTCGGGACTAGCGACAGATACGCAGTATTTT. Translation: CASSSGLATDTQYF.

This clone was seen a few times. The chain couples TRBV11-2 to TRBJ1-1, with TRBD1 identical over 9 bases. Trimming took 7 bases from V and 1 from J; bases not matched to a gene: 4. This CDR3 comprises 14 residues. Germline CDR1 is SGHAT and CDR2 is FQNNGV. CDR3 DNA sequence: TGTGCCAGCAACCGGGGACAGGGGAACACTGAAGCTTTCTTT. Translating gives CASNRGQGNTEAFF.

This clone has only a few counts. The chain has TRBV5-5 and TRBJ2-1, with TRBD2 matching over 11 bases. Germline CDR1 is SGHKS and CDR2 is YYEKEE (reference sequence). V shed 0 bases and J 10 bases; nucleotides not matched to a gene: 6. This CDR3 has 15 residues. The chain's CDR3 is CASSLVLAGAREQFF. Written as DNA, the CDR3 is TGTGCCAGCAGCTTGGTACTAGCGGGAGCTCGAGAGCAGTTCTTC.

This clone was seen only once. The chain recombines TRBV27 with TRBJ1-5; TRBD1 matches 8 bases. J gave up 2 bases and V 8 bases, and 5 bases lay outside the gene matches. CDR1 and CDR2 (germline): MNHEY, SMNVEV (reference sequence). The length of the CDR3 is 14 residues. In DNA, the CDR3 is TGTGCCAGCGGACACAGGGGGGGCAATCAGCCCCAGCATTTT. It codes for CASGHRGGNQPQHF.

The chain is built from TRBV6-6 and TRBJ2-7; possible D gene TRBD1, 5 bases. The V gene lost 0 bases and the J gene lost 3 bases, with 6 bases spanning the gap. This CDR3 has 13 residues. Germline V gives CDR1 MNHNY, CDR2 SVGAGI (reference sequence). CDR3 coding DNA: TGTGCCAGCAGTTACTCAGACAGCTACGAGCAGTACTTC. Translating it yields CASSYSDSYEQYF.

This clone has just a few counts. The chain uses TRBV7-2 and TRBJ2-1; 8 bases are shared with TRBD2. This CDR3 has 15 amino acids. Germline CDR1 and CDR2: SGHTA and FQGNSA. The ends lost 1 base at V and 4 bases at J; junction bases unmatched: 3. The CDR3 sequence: CASSLVGREYNEQFF. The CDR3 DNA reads TGTGCCAGCAGCTTAGTCGGGAGGGAATACAATGAGCAGTTCTTC.

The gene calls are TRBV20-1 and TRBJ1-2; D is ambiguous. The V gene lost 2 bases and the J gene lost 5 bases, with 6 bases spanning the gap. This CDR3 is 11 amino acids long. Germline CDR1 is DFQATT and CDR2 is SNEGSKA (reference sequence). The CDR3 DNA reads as TGCAGTGCTAGACAGGTTTATGGCTACACCTTC. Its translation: CSARQVYGYTF.

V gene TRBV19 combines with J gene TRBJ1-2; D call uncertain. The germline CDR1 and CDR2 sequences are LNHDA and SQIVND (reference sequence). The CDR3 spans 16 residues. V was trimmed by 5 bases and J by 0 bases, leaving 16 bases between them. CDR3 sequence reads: CASSPLLIGANYGYTF. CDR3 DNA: TGTGCCAGTAGTCCGCTTTTAATCGGGGCTAACTATGGCTACACCTTC.